This T cell receptor (beta chain) was recorded in a study of blood T cell repertoires in COVID-19. For the study at large: Some COVID-19 samples were acute and others convalescent; all came from the United States, Italy and Spain. Sources were T cells, B-cell-depleted T cells, or PBMCs; the material itself was cDNA or gDNA.

The CDR3 spans 15 residues. Germline values: CDR1 SSHAT, CDR2 FNYEAQ (reference sequence). Remarks on this clone: An end of the junction differs from the germline gene, which may be a read error.

As processed by the authors: The assay estimated nucleated cells by amplifying reference gene primers. Profiled with immunoSEQ multiplex PCR; TCRdb holds only in-frame clones, not every one. V and J calls and clone size are those listed in that table; D and trimming were worked out from the DNA. The repertoire holds 80,000 to 95,000 clones, with under 90% as singletons. The chain joins TRBV7-7 to TRBJ2-7; 11 bases match TRBD1. The receptor's source is an older man with acute or convalescent COVID-19. Sequences were obtained from peripheral blood. The CDR3 DNA follows: TGTGCTAGCAGCTTAAGGACAGGGGGCCTTTACGAGCAGTACTTC. It encodes CASSLRTGGLYEQYF. The full variable domain, rest sourced from reference TRBV7-7 and TRBJ2-7, is GAGVSQSPRYKVTKRGQDVTLRCDPISSHATLYWYQQALGQGPEFLTYFNYEAQPDKSGLPSDRFSAERPEGSISTLTIQRTEQRDSAMYRCASSLRTGGLYEQYFGPGTRLTVT.